The rows below give T cell receptor beta chains drawn from one sample of a study of shared clonotypes between healthy human individuals. Some clones are missing from TCRdb's copy, which holds only in-frame ones; the method was immunoSEQ multiplex PCR. Among 2 million to 2.5 million clones, around 95% were seen once, and the ten largest hold roughly 0.13%. The specimen sequenced was naive CD4+ T cells sorted from blood. The receptors derive from a man aged 18 to 35 in good health. The CDR3 runs from the conserved cysteine through the conserved F or W. The D gene is left open where the match is weak. The size entry is marked missing in some rows and otherwise reads once, few, many or a size class.

J	D	size	V	DNA	CDR3
TRBJ2-2	NA	NA	TRBV25-1	TGTGCCAGCAGACCGGACACCGGAAACACCGGGGAGCTGTTTTTT	CASRPDTGNTGELFF
TRBJ1-2	NA	NA	TRBV5-5	TGTGCCAGCAGTTGGGACGGGAACTATGGCTACACCTTC	CASSWDGNYGYTF
TRBJ2-2	NA	NA	TRBV7-6	TGTGCCAGCAGCTTAGTGGGGCCAGGGCCCTGGGCCGGGGAGCTGTTTTTT	CASSLVGPGPWAGELFF
TRBJ2-7	NA	NA	TRBV12-5	TGTGCCTCATCATACCCCGGGGGCGAGCAGTACTTC	CASSYPGGEQYF
TRBJ1-3	NA	NA	TRBV10-2	TGCGCCAGCAACCCGACAGACTCTGGAAACACCATATATTTT	CASNPTDSGNTIYF
TRBJ1-1	NA	NA	TRBV6-6	TGTGCCAGCAAGAAGAACACTGAAGCTTTCTTT	CASKKNTEAFF
TRBJ1-4	NA	NA	TRBV4-1	TGCGCCAGCAGCCACGGACAGCCGGCAACTAATGAAAAACTGTTTTTT	CASSHGQPATNEKLFF
TRBJ2-7	NA	NA	TRBV7-2	TGTGCCAGCAGCTTAGGCCAGGGAAACTACGAGCAGTACTTC	CASSLGQGNYEQYF
TRBJ1-2	NA	NA	TRBV5-1	TGCGCCAGCAGCTTGGGTGCTAAGGGTCCTGTCGATGGCTACACCTTC	CASSLGAKGPVDGYTF
TRBJ1-6	NA	NA	TRBV10-3	TGTGCCATCAGTGATCGGCAGGGGAGTTCCTATAATTCACCCCTCCACTTT	CAISDRQGSSYNSPLHF
TRBJ2-2	TRBD2	NA	TRBV9	TGTGCCAGCAGCGTCGACCTCGGGACTAGTGAGGTCGGGGAGCTGTTTTTT	CASSVDLGTSEVGELFF
TRBJ2-4	NA	NA	TRBV6-1	TGTGCCAGCAGGGAAGAGGGGCTGGGGATTCAGTACTTC	CASREEGLGIQYF
TRBJ1-3	NA	NA	TRBV5-1	TGCGCCAGCAGCGATTCACCGGGACTAACCTCTGGAAACACCATATATTTT	CASSDSPGLTSGNTIYF
TRBJ2-7	NA	NA	TRBV6-1	TGTGCCAGCATACCCTCTGTCCATTCCGCCGAGCAGTACTTC	CASIPSVHSAEQYF
TRBJ2-5	NA	once	TRBV7-9	TGTGCCAGCAGCTTAGCGCCGGGGCGAGGCGAGACCCAGTACTTC	CASSLAPGRGETQYF
TRBJ1-1	NA	NA	TRBV25-1	TGTGCCAGCAGTGGAGAGAGTGGCACTGAAGCTTTCTTT	CASSGESGTEAFF
TRBJ1-1	NA	once	TRBV5-1	TGCGCCAGCAGCTTCGCAGTTAGCGCCATCATGAACACTGAAGCTTTCTTT	CASSFAVSAIMNTEAFF
TRBJ1-5	NA	NA	TRBV6-4	TGTGCCAGCAGCGCAGGGCCCGGTGTTAGGCCCCAGCATTTT	CASSAGPGVRPQHF
TRBJ2-5	NA	NA	TRBV11-2	TGTGCCAGCAGCTTGCCACGTGGGGCCGAAGGAGAGACCCAGTACTTC	CASSLPRGAEGETQYF
TRBJ2-5	NA	NA	TRBV15	TGTGCCACCAGCAGAGATCCGGCAGGGTCGGCGCAGGCCCAGTACTTC	CATSRDPAGSAQAQYF
TRBJ1-1	NA	NA	TRBV6-1	TGTGCCAGCAGCCTGACAGAATACACTGAAGCTTTCTTT	CASSLTEYTEAFF
TRBJ2-3	TRBD2	NA	TRBV7-9	TGTGCCAGCAGCTTGAGGTTAGCGGGGGACACAGATACGCAGTATTTT	CASSLRLAGDTDTQYF
TRBJ1-2	NA	NA	TRBV6-5	TGTGCCAGTTCGCCGGGGCGGAACTATGGCTACACCTTC	CASSPGRNYGYTF
TRBJ2-5	TRBD2	NA	TRBV28	TGTGCCAGCACCCCTGGTACGGGAGGGGAGGTGGAGACCCAGTACTTC	CASTPGTGGEVETQYF
TRBJ1-2	TRBD1	NA	TRBV6-5	TGTGCCAGCAGCCCGGGACAGGGGCTTCATGGCTACACCTTC	CASSPGQGLHGYTF
TRBJ1-5	TRBD1	NA	TRBV19	TGTGCCAGTAGTACAACCAGGGACAGGACAAACAATCAGCCCCAGCATTTT	CASSTTRDRTNNQPQHF
TRBJ2-3	NA	NA	TRBV10-3	TGTGCCATCAGCCGGACAGCCACAGATACGCAGTATTTT	CAISRTATDTQYF
TRBJ1-1	NA	NA	TRBV2	TGTGCCAGCTCTACAGGGTCCTCCTTTGAAGCTTTCTTT	CASSTGSSFEAFF
TRBJ1-5	NA	NA	TRBV6-1	TGTGCCACCTCTAAAATCGGGGGCGCTAGCCAGCCCCAGCATTTT	CATSKIGGASQPQHF
TRBJ2-3	NA	once	TRBV29-1	TGCAGCGCCCACACGGGGATTAGCACAGATACGCAGTATTTT	CSAHTGISTDTQYF
TRBJ1-2	TRBD1	NA	TRBV30	TGTGCCTGGAGTTTACAGGGGGGACATGGCTACACCTTC	CAWSLQGGHGYTF
TRBJ2-4	TRBD1	NA	TRBV5-1	TGCGCCAGCAGCTCGGGGACAGGGCAGGGGAACATTCAGTACTTC	CASSSGTGQGNIQYF
TRBJ1-2	NA	NA	TRBV6-1	TGTGCCAGCAGTGATTTGAATGGCTACACCTTC	CASSDLNGYTF
TRBJ2-1	TRBD2	NA	TRBV5-1	TGCGCCAGCAGCTTGGGGACTAGCGGGGGCTACAATGAGCAGTTCTTC	CASSLGTSGGYNEQFF
TRBJ1-2	TRBD1	few	TRBV6-5	TGTGCCAGCAGTTACTCCACAGGGGGTGGAGGCTACACCTTC	CASSYSTGGGGYTF
TRBJ2-4	TRBD1	NA	TRBV4-1	TGCGCCAGCAGCCAAGAAGGACCGTTCGGGACAGATCTAGCCAAAAACATTCAGTACTTC	CASSQEGPFGTDLAKNIQYF
TRBJ2-4	TRBD2	NA	TRBV28	TGTGCCAGCACCGAAGGAACTAGCGGGCTCAAAAAAAACATTCAGTACTTC	CASTEGTSGLKKNIQYF
TRBJ2-3	NA	NA	TRBV5-4	TGTGCCAGCAGCCTTGCCCCCAGGGGCACAGATACGCAGTATTTT	CASSLAPRGTDTQYF
TRBJ2-5	NA	NA	TRBV5-1	TGCGCCAGCAGCTTGGCCCCAGCCCGAGAGACCCAGTACTTC	CASSLAPARETQYF
TRBJ2-7	NA	once	TRBV7-7	TGTGCTAGCAGCCCGGGACTCACAGGGGAGCAGTACTTC	CASSPGLTGEQYF
TRBJ1-1	NA	NA	TRBV2	TGTGCCAGCAGTCAGACAGGTCAAGGCACTGAAGCTTTCTTT	CASSQTGQGTEAFF